Listed below are T cell receptor beta chains from one sample, sequenced in a study of neurological immune-mediated disorders. TCRdb analysed the 5' RACE reads with MiXCR anew, one entry per CDR3 protein. The table shows 65,000 to 85,000 distinct CDR3 sequences, with 5% to 6.5% occurring only once. The material sequenced was PBMCs. Source of these receptors: a woman in her fifties or sixties with multiple sclerosis. Each CDR3 is given with its conserved first and last residue. Each record gives: CDR3 length, J gene, clone size, V gene, D gene, CDR3 protein, CDR3 DNA. The D gene is left open where the match is weak. Size values are once, few and many counts, or a class for expanded clones, and some rows have none.

CDR3 length: 15
J gene: TRBJ2-3
clone size: many
V gene: TRBV12-3/TRBV12-4
D gene: -
CDR3 protein: CASSAPAARRDTQYF
CDR3 DNA: TGTGCCAGCAGCGCCCCGGCGGCCCGACGCGATACGCAGTATTTT

CDR3 length: 14
J gene: TRBJ1-2
clone size: few
V gene: TRBV5-1
D gene: TRBD1
CDR3 protein: CASSYTLESRGPTF
CDR3 DNA: TGCGCCAGCAGCTATACTTTGGAGTCCAGGGGGCCCACCTTC

CDR3 length: 11
J gene: TRBJ1-1
clone size: few
V gene: TRBV29-1
D gene: -
CDR3 protein: CSVVGGTEAFF
CDR3 DNA: TGCAGCGTTGTTGGAGGCACTGAAGCTTTCTTT

CDR3 length: 12
J gene: TRBJ1-1
clone size: many
V gene: TRBV29-1
D gene: TRBD1
CDR3 protein: CSVRQGNTEAFF
CDR3 DNA: TGCAGCGTCAGACAGGGGAACACTGAAGCTTTCTTT

CDR3 length: 13
J gene: TRBJ2-5
clone size: -
V gene: TRBV19
D gene: -
CDR3 protein: CATQRGNQETQYF
CDR3 DNA: TGTGCCACTCAAAGAGGGAACCAAGAGACCCAGTACTTC

CDR3 length: 16
J gene: TRBJ2-1
clone size: many
V gene: TRBV5-1
D gene: -
CDR3 protein: CASSLETGRNYNEQFF
CDR3 DNA: TGCGCCAGCAGCTTAGAGACAGGGAGGAACTACAATGAGCAGTTCTTC

CDR3 length: 14
J gene: TRBJ1-1
clone size: many
V gene: TRBV7-9
D gene: TRBD1
CDR3 protein: CASSLYQGGREAFF
CDR3 DNA: TGTGCCAGCAGCTTATACCAGGGGGGGCGTGAAGCTTTCTTT

CDR3 length: 15
J gene: TRBJ1-1
clone size: many
V gene: TRBV28
D gene: TRBD1
CDR3 protein: CASSENRGPVTEAFF
CDR3 DNA: TGTGCCAGCAGTGAGAACAGGGGGCCGGTCACTGAAGCTTTCTTT

CDR3 length: 16
J gene: TRBJ2-3
clone size: many
V gene: TRBV3-1
D gene: -
CDR3 protein: CASSQDSGGVADTQYF
CDR3 DNA: TGTGCCAGCAGCCAAGATTCAGGGGGGGTAGCAGATACGCAGTATTTT

CDR3 length: 16
J gene: TRBJ1-5
clone size: -
V gene: TRBV6-2/TRBV6-3
D gene: TRBD1
CDR3 protein: CATRRGDRGLRQPQHF
CDR3 DNA: TGTGCCACCAGAAGGGGAGACAGGGGGCTTAGACAGCCCCAGCATTTT

CDR3 length: 13
J gene: TRBJ1-2
clone size: -
V gene: TRBV29-1
D gene: -
CDR3 protein: CSVEAQGRSGYTF
CDR3 DNA: TGCAGCGTTGAAGCGCAGGGGAGGTCTGGCTACACCTTC

CDR3 length: 12
J gene: TRBJ1-1
clone size: many
V gene: TRBV29-1
D gene: -
CDR3 protein: CSAGGLGTEAFF
CDR3 DNA: TGCAGCGCCGGGGGTCTAGGGACTGAAGCTTTCTTT

CDR3 length: 16
J gene: TRBJ1-1
clone size: many
V gene: TRBV21-1
D gene: -
CDR3 protein: CASSKSLDRGGTEAFF
CDR3 DNA: TGTGCCAGCAGCAAATCGTTGGACAGGGGGGGAACTGAAGCTTTCTTT

CDR3 length: 17
J gene: TRBJ2-7
clone size: many
V gene: TRBV5-6
D gene: TRBD1
CDR3 protein: CASSHTQGAEGAYEQYF
CDR3 DNA: TGTGCCAGCAGCCACACCCAGGGGGCAGAGGGAGCCTACGAGCAGTACTTC

CDR3 length: 14
J gene: TRBJ1-2
clone size: many
V gene: TRBV6-5
D gene: -
CDR3 protein: CASSYYLMNYGYTF
CDR3 DNA: TGTGCCAGCAGTTACTATCTAATGAACTATGGCTACACCTTC

CDR3 length: 17
J gene: TRBJ2-6
clone size: medium-sized
V gene: TRBV5-1
D gene: TRBD1
CDR3 protein: CASSFGQGSSGANVLTF
CDR3 DNA: TGCGCCAGCAGCTTCGGACAGGGGAGCTCTGGGGCCAACGTCCTGACTTTC

CDR3 length: 16
J gene: TRBJ2-3
clone size: -
V gene: TRBV7-6
D gene: -
CDR3 protein: CASSFRGGTSTDTQYF
CDR3 DNA: TGTGCCAGCAGCTTCAGGGGCGGGACTAGCACAGATACGCAGTATTTT

CDR3 length: 14
J gene: TRBJ2-3
clone size: few
V gene: TRBV5-1
D gene: -
CDR3 protein: CATRVEGPPDTQYF
CDR3 DNA: TGCGCCACCCGCGTGGAGGGACCCCCAGATACGCAGTATTTT

CDR3 length: 15
J gene: TRBJ2-3
clone size: many
V gene: TRBV2
D gene: -
CDR3 protein: CASLRLFRRTDTQYF
CDR3 DNA: TGTGCCAGCCTGCGTTTGTTCCGTCGCACAGATACGCAGTATTTT

CDR3 length: 13
J gene: TRBJ1-4
clone size: -
V gene: TRBV7-9
D gene: -
CDR3 protein: CASSRGLSEKLFF
CDR3 DNA: TGTGCCAGCAGCCGGGGCCTCTCCGAAAAACTGTTTTTT

CDR3 length: 16
J gene: TRBJ1-2
clone size: many
V gene: TRBV7-8
D gene: TRBD1
CDR3 protein: CASSLAQGGANYGYTF
CDR3 DNA: TGTGCCAGCAGCTTAGCCCAGGGGGGCGCTAACTATGGCTACACCTTC

CDR3 length: 13
J gene: TRBJ1-1
clone size: -
V gene: TRBV3-1
D gene: -
CDR3 protein: CASSPDGGTEAFF
CDR3 DNA: TGTGCCAGCAGCCCGGACGGGGGCACTGAAGCTTTCTTT

CDR3 length: 16
J gene: TRBJ2-4
clone size: many
V gene: TRBV20-1
D gene: TRBD2
CDR3 protein: CSARRLAGGSRDIQYF
CDR3 DNA: TGCAGTGCTAGGAGACTAGCGGGGGGCTCCAGGGACATTCAGTACTTC

CDR3 length: 15
J gene: TRBJ2-5
clone size: -
V gene: TRBV19
D gene: TRBD1
CDR3 protein: CASSLSGQGSQTQYF
CDR3 DNA: TGTGCCAGTAGTCTTTCGGGACAGGGCTCTCAGACCCAGTACTTC

CDR3 length: 15
J gene: TRBJ1-2
clone size: many
V gene: TRBV5-6
D gene: -
CDR3 protein: CASSIRGYGNYGYTF
CDR3 DNA: TGTGCCAGCAGCATCAGAGGTTACGGAAACTATGGCTACACCTTC